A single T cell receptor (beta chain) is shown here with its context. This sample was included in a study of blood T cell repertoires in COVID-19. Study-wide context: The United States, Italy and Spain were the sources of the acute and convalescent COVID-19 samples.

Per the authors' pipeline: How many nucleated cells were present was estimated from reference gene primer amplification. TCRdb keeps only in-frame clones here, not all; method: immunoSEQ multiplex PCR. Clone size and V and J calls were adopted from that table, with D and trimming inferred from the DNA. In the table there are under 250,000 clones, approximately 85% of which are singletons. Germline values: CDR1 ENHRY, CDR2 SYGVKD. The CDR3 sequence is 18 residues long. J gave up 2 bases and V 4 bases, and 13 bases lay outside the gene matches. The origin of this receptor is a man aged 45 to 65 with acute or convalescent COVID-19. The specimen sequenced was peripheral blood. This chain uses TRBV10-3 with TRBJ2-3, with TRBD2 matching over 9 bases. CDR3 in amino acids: CAISVKFGLAGNTDTQYF. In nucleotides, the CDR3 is TGTGCCATCAGTGTTAAGTTTGGGCTAGCGGGGAACACAGATACGCAGTATTTT.